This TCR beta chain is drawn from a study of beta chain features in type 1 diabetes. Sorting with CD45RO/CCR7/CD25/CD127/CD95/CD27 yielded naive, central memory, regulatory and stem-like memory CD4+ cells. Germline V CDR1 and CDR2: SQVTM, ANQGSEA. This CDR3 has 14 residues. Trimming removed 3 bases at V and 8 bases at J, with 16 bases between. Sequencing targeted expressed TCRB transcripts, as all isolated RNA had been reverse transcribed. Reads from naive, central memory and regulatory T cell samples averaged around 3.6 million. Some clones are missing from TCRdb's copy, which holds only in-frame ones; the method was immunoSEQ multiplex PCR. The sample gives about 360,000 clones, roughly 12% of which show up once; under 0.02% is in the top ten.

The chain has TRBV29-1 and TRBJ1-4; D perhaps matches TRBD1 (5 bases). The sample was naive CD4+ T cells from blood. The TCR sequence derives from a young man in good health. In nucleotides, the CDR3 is TGCAGCGTTGACTTGGCAGGGATGGGAGAAAAACTGTTTTTT. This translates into CSVDLAGMGEKLFF. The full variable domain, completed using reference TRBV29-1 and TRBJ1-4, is SAVISQKPSRDICQRGTSLTIQCQVDSQVTMMFWYRQQPGQSLTLIATANQGSEATYESGFVIDKFPISRPNLTFSTLTVSNMSPEDSSIYLCSVDLAGMGEKLFFGSGTQLSVL.